This T cell receptor (beta chain) was sequenced during a study of blood T cells in healthy people across ages (dated by TCRdb to between 2014 and 2017). Background for the entire study: In model experiments, template switching captured roughly one uniquely barcoded TCR beta cDNA molecule for every two T cells. The donors were divided into four age groups: young (average around 15 years), middle-aged (about 40), aged (about 60) and long-lived (82). To avoid experimental bias, donors of different ages were randomly spread across the sequencing lanes. The study analyzed two additional independent replicas of 1 million unique cDNA reads from the same blood draw for two donors, one aged 18 to 30 and one aged 80 or older. Using deep sequencing normalized with unique cDNA molecular identifiers, the study measured how TCR beta repertoire diversity changes with age.

The 39 donors, aged about 6 to 100 years, were systemically healthy Caucasian individuals from Russia. Each donor gave around 9.8 milliliters of peripheral blood, collected into EDTA-treated Vacutainer tubes. Ficoll-Paque density-gradient centrifugation was used to isolate PBMCs, with at least 6.5 million per sample. Total RNA was extracted from PBMCs with Trizol reagent, with at least 5 micrograms obtained per sample. The percentages of naive CD45RAhigh/CD27high T cells were determined by flow cytometry on a PBMC aliquot from every donor. The germline ends are 23 bases apart after V is trimmed by 7 bases and J by 7 bases. CDR1 and CDR2, per the germline V gene, are SQVTM and ANQGSEA. The CDR3 runs 15 residues from the cysteine to the phenylalanine. Only the CDR3 portion is preserved as DNA: 45 bases, with reading frame beginning at the first base. Concerning this clonotype: Its antigen has not been determined. No per-base quality is available; no much larger clone lies one base away.

The receptor library was made with 5' RACE. TCRdb names Illumina HiSeq 2500 as the instrument used. The second PCR ran for about 7 to 11 cycles and used a J-beta primer mix along with a sample-barcoded 5' primer. Each TCR beta cDNA molecule received a unique molecular identifier from a template-switch 5' adaptor carrying 12 random nucleotides. At least 2.5 million CDR3-containing paired-end reads were obtained from each sample. All of the RNA was converted into first-strand cDNA using the Mint cDNA synthesis kit, with a TRBC-specific oligonucleotide serving as the primer. Following uracil-DNA glycosylase treatment, a first 18-cycle PCR with universal primers M1SS and BC2_uni_R was performed on all cDNA. The source study handled its data this way. For normalization, 1 million high-quality reads were randomly selected from each sample, with every read carrying a distinct molecular identifier. Instead of being binned into consensus sequences, reads that shared molecular identifiers were thrown out. MiTCR, set to a Q25 quality threshold and the strictest error-elimination algorithm, was used for CDR3 identification, clonotype clustering and error correction. A nonparametric unseen species model with Euler transformation was used to estimate lower-bound total TCR beta diversity. The public reads were reprocessed in TCRdb via fastp at Q25 and MiXCR, keeping in-frame beta chains. Rows merge per CDR3 protein into single entries with the most common DNA and genes. Clone size and V and J calls follow TCRdb, not the original study. Within this sample are 800,000 to 950,000 distinct CDR3 sequences, with 48% of them counted one time only. Over 10% of the sample rests with the top ten.

Study-wide findings and limitations: Estimates of total diversity based on one million sequenced T cells were considered lower bounds and underestimates. Conclusive comparison of naive and antigen-experienced compartments was prevented by the profiling of bulk unsorted PBMCs. Compared with the aged group, more naive CD4+ T cells, fewer expanded clones and increased TCR diversity were shown by the long-lived group, suggesting age selection. Observed TCR beta diversity per million T cells fell roughly linearly with age, and a significant reduction was already apparent by age around 44. Because donor CMV infection status was unknown, age-related changes in expanded clonotypes were potentially confounded. A strong correlation was found between observed TCR beta diversity and the percentage of naive T cells measured by flow cytometry.

The sequence came from a man aged 30-40 years in good health. Material for sequencing was blood. The chain is assembled from TRBV29-1 and TRBJ2-1; the D gene could be either TRBD1 or TRBD2, each agreeing at 7 bases. The sequence in DNA is TGCAGCGCCGGCGCGCTAGCGGCAGGGGGGAATGAGCAGTTCTTC. Protein translation: CSAGALAAGGNEQFF.